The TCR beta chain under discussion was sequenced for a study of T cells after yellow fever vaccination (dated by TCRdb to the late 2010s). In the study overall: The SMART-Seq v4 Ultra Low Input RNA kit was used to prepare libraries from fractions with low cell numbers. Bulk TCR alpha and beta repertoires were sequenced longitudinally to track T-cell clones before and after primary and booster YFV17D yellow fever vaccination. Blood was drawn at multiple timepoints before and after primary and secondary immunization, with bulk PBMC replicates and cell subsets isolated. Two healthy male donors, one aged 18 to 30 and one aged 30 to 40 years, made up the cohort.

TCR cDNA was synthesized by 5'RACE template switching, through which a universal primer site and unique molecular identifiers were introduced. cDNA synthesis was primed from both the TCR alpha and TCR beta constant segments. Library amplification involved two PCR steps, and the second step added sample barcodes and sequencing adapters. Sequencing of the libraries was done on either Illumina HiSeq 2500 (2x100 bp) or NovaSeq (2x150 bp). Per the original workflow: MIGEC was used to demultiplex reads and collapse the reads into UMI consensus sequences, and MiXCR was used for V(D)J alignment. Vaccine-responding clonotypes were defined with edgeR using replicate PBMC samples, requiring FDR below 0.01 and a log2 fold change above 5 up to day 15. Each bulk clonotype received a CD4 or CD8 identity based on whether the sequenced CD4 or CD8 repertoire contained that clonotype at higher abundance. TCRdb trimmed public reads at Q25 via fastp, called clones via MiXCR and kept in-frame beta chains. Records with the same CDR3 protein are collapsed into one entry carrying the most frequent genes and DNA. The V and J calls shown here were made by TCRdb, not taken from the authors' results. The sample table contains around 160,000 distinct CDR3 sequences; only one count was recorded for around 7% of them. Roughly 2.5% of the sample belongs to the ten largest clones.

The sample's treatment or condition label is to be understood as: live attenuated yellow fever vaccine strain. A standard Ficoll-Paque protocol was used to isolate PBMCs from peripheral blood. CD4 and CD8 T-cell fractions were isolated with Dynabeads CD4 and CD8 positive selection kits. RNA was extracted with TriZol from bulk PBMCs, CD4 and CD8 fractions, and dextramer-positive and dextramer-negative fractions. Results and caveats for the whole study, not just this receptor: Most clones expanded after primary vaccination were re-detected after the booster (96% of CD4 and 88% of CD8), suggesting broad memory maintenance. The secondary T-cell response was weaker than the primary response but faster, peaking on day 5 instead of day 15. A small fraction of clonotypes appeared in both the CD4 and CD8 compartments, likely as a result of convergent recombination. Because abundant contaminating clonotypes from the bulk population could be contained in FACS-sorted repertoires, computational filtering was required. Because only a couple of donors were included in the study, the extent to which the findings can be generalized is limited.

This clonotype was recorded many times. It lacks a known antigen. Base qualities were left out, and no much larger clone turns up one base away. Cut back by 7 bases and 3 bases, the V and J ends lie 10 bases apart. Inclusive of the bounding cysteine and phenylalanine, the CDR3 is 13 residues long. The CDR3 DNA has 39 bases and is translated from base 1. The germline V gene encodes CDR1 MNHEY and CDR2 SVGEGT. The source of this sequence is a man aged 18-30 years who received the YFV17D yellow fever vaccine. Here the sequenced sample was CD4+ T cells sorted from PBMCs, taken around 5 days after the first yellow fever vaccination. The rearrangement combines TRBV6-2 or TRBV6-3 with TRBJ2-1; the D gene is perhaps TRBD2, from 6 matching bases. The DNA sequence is TGTGCCAGCACCTATAGCGGCTACAATGAGCAGTTCTTC. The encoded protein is CASTYSGYNEQFF.